This record covers a single TCR beta chain. The target antigen is unknown. The CDR3 has 13 residues. Germline CDR1 and CDR2: ENHRY and SYGVKD. From the 5' RACE reads, TCRdb lists one entry per CDR3 protein and no DNA. The specimen's table records approximately 150,000 distinct CDR3 sequences. The data originate from a study of T cells expressing NK-cell markers. Study as a whole: Repertoires of TCR beta were obtained from T cells sorted as CD3+CD56+NKG2C+, CD3+CD56+NKG2C- and CD3+CD56-NKG2C+. Findings and caveats of the study: Where several donors were concerned, these clonotypes also led the CD3+CD56-NKG2C+ fraction. NKG2C+ dominant clonotypes from several donors made up about 1.0-8% of CD8+ T cells.

This TCR was sampled from a man aged 18 to 29 in good health. The chain is built from TRBV10-3 and TRBJ1-2. The specimen sequenced was blood T cells: a sorted CD56 or NKG2C T cell subset, CD4+ or CD8+ T cells, or bulk PBMC T cells (not recorded which). The chain's CDR3 is CAINRDGLYGYTF.